This entry lists 28 T cell receptor beta chains sequenced from one sample in a study of blood T cell repertoires in COVID-19 (dated by TCRdb to the early 2020s). The library was built by means of the immunoSEQ multiplex PCR assay. This immuneACCESS table, as held by TCRdb, lists in-frame sequences with V and J called but not all clones. Of the missing ones, under half trace to an unresolved V gene in checked studies; the others have no known cause. Within this sample are over 200,000 clones, with about 86% of them counted one time only. The ten largest make up 2.5% to 3.5% of the sample. Sequences were obtained from PBMCs or T cells enriched from blood (not recorded which). Receptors originate from a woman between 45 and 60 years old in a cohort exposed to, infected with or recovered from COVID-19 (not recorded which).

The chain has TRBV20-1 and TRBJ2-5; D may be TRBD2 (6 bases). The length of the CDR3 is 14 residues. V was shortened by 3 bases and J by 5 bases, with 16 bases between the two germline ends. Germline CDR1 reads DFQATT; CDR2 reads SNEGSKA (reference sequence). CDR3 in DNA: TGCAGTGCTAGTCCGGGACTGGCAATGGAGACCCAGTACTTC. It codes for CSASPGLAMETQYF.

This clone was recorded once. This chain uses TRBV9 with TRBJ2-3; TRBD2 aligns across 14 bases. Germline CDR1 reads SGDLS; CDR2 reads YYNGEE. The CDR3 loop spans 19 amino acids. V was clipped by 3 bases and J by 3 bases; unmatched bases: 12. DNA for the CDR3: TGTGCCAGCAGCGCGACTCCGGGACTAGCGGGGGTCGGAACAGATACGCAGTATTTT. It translates to CASSATPGLAGVGTDTQYF.

The chain recombines TRBV19 with TRBJ1-2; the match to TRBD1 covers 7 bases. The CDR3 is 13 amino acids. Germline CDR1 and CDR2: LNHDA and SQIVND (reference sequence). The V gene end was trimmed by 5 bases and the J gene end by 7 bases; junction bases not matched to a gene: 7. The DNA for the CDR3 is TGTGCCAGTAGTGAACAGGGGAGAAGTGGCTACACCTTC. This gives the protein CASSEQGRSGYTF.

The chain links TRBV11-1 to TRBJ1-3; D is unresolved. This CDR3 region has 15 residues. Trimming cost V 3 bases and J 4 bases, with 13 bases left between them. Germline V gene sequence: CDR1 SGHAT, CDR2 FQDESV (reference sequence). For the CDR3, the DNA is TGTGCCAGCAGCTTTATACACCCGCCAGGAAACACCATATATTTT. Translation: CASSFIHPPGNTIYF.

The J gene is TRBJ1-1, the V gene TRBV5-1; tentatively, D is TRBD1 (6 bases). Germline CDR1 reads SGHRS; CDR2 reads YFSETQ. The CDR3 is 16 residues long. Trimming shortened V by 0 bases and J by 0 bases, and 12 bases separated the two germline ends. The CDR3 coding sequence is TGCGCCAGCAGCTTGGCCGGGGGGCTAATGAACACTGAAGCTTTCTTT. Translated, it gives CASSLAGGLMNTEAFF.

The rearrangement uses TRBV3-1 (or the pseudogene TRBV3-2) and TRBJ2-7, with 7 bases fitting TRBD2. The CDR3 is 17 amino acids. After removal of 0 bases from V and 4 bases from J, the junction contained 12 bases not matched to a gene. Germline values: CDR1 LGHDT, CDR2 YNNKEL (reference sequence). The CDR3: CASSQDSSGARAYEQYF. In DNA, the CDR3 is TGTGCCAGCAGCCAAGATTCCAGCGGGGCAAGGGCTTACGAGCAGTACTTC.

J is TRBJ1-4 and V is TRBV9; D is perhaps TRBD1 (6 bases). V was trimmed by 4 bases and J by 5 bases, leaving 9 bases between them. CDR3 length: 13 residues. Germline lookup yields CDR1 SGDLS and CDR2 YYNGEE. CDR3 region: CASSRDINEKLFF. As DNA, the CDR3 is TGTGCCAGCAGCAGGGACATAAATGAAAAACTGTTTTTT.

The rearrangement joins TRBV27 to TRBJ1-4; TRBD1 aligns across 7 bases. Germline V CDR1 and CDR2: MNHEY, SMNVEV (reference sequence). CDR3 length: 13 amino acids. V was clipped by 5 bases and J by 10 bases; unmatched bases: 7. The CDR3 sequence is CASSTGTEGKLFF. The CDR3 DNA sequence: TGTGCCAGCAGTACCGGGACAGAAGGAAAACTGTTTTTT.

J is TRBJ1-6 and V is TRBV7-2; 9 bases line up with TRBD1. Per germline, CDR1 SGHTA and CDR2 FQGNSA. This CDR3 region has 16 residues. The V segment lost 1 base and the J segment 10 bases; nucleotides outside the gene matches: 8. The CDR3 region is CASSLGRDRVDSPLHF. For the CDR3, the DNA is TGTGCCAGCAGCTTAGGGAGGGACAGGGTCGACTCACCCCTCCACTTT. Using reference TRBV7-2 and TRBJ1-6 for the parts outside the CDR3, the full variable domain is GAGVSQSPSNKVTEKGKDVELRCDPISGHTALYWYRQSLGQGLEFLIYFQGNSAPDKSGLPSDRFSAERTGGSVSTLTIQRTQQEDSAVYLCASSLGRDRVDSPLHFGNGTRLTVT.

A single count supports this clone. The chain recombines TRBV5-1 with TRBJ2-6; D perhaps matches TRBD2 (5 bases). The V and J ends lost 0 bases and 2 bases respectively, with 15 bases between them. Per the germline V gene, CDR1 is SGHRS and CDR2 is YFSETQ. This CDR3 has 18 amino acids. This chain's CDR3 is CASSLDARGSAGANVLTF. CDR3 coding DNA: TGCGCCAGCAGCTTGGACGCACGTGGGAGTGCTGGGGCCAACGTCCTGACTTTC.

In nucleotides, the CDR3 is TGTGCCAGCAGCCCCCGCGAGGCCCTAAACCGGGGTGGCTACACCTTC. Its translation is CASSPREALNRGGYTF. The chain carries TRBV5-4 and TRBJ1-2; D is ambiguous. The V end lost 4 bases, the J end lost 7 bases, and 23 bases lay between the germline ends. The CDR3 sequence is 16 residues long. The germline CDR1 and CDR2 sequences are SGHNT and YYREEE (reference sequence).

The V gene is TRBV19, the J gene TRBJ2-7; TRBD1 is a possible D gene (6 bases). Per germline, CDR1 LNHDA and CDR2 SQIVND (reference sequence). V shed 4 bases and J shed 2 bases, with 12 bases lying between them. The CDR3 has 14 amino acids. The CDR3 loop reads CASSNPGDTYEQYF. The CDR3 coding sequence is TGTGCCAGTAGTAATCCCGGGGACACCTACGAGCAGTACTTC.

The V call is TRBV30, the J call TRBJ1-6; D perhaps matches TRBD1 (5 bases). The V gene lost 1 base and the J gene lost 1 base, with 11 bases spanning the gap. This CDR3 contains 16 residues. Germline CDR1 and CDR2: GTSNPN and SVGIG (reference sequence). DNA for the CDR3: TGTGCCTGGAGTGCAGGGTCGGTATCCTATAATTCACCCCTCCACTTT. This translates into CAWSAGSVSYNSPLHF.

The V call is TRBV19, the J call TRBJ1-6; TRBD1 agrees at 7 bases. The CDR3 has 16 residues. With 4 bases clipped from V and 10 bases from J, the junction kept 13 bases outside the gene matches. Germline CDR1 is LNHDA and CDR2 is SQIVND (reference sequence). In DNA, the CDR3 is TGTGCCAGTAGTACCGGGACAGCCGCTCGTAGGTCACCCCTCCACTTT. It yields the protein CASSTGTAARRSPLHF.

Regarding this clone: In the same sample, other DNA sequences code for this CDR3. The genes are TRBV5-4 and TRBJ2-7; D gene ambiguous. CDR1 is SGHNT and CDR2 is YYREEE in the germline V gene (reference sequence). V lost 0 bases and J lost 3, with 4 bases in between. CDR3 length equals 12 residues. CDR3 coding DNA: TGTGCCAGCAGCTTGGATTACTACGAGCAGTACTTC. Translation gives CASSLDYYEQYF.

The chain couples TRBV2 to TRBJ1-2; no clear D. Germline V gene sequence: CDR1 SNHLY, CDR2 FYNNEI. The CDR3 runs 12 residues. Trimming took 6 bases from V and 3 from J, leaving 8 bases between them. The CDR3 DNA reads TGTGCCAGCAGGGGCATCGACTATGGCTACACCTTC. This gives the protein CASRGIDYGYTF.

The chain carries TRBV28 and TRBJ1-6; 8 nucleotides match TRBD1. The junction had 4 bases not matched to a gene; V was cut back by 3 bases and J by 3 bases. Germline V gene sequence: CDR1 MDHEN, CDR2 SYDVKM. The CDR3 length is 16 residues. The CDR3 protein is CASSLTGVGYNSPLHF. In DNA form, the CDR3 reads TGTGCCAGCAGTTTGACAGGGGTGGGCTATAATTCACCCCTCCACTTT.

This chain uses TRBV10-2 with TRBJ2-6; D unclear. Looked up from germline, CDR1 is WSHSY and CDR2 is SAAADI. The germline V and J ends were trimmed by 2 bases and 4 bases, with 9 bases remaining between them. The CDR3 covers 15 residues. The CDR3 is CASSEGPPGANVLTF. The CDR3, as DNA: TGCGCCAGCAGTGAGGGGCCCCCCGGGGCCAACGTCCTGACTTTC.

The chain combines TRBV5-4 with TRBJ1-2; D gene unclear. The CDR3 is 16 amino acids. Germline-derived CDR1 and CDR2 are SGHNT and YYREEE (reference sequence). Trimming left V 4 bases short and J 5 bases short, with 21 bases between. CDR3 nucleotides: TGTGCCAGCAGCCCGGGGTCGGTGACGGGCGCGTATGGCTACACCTTC. Protein sequence: CASSPGSVTGAYGYTF.

The chain is built from TRBV3-1 (or the pseudogene TRBV3-2) and TRBJ1-1; possibly TRBD1 for D (6 bases). This CDR3 is built from 13 residues. Trimming cost V 6 bases and J 4 bases, with 12 bases left between them. Germline V gene lookup returns CDR1 LGHDT and CDR2 YNNKEL (reference sequence). The CDR3 nucleotides are TGTGCCAGCAGTACAGGGTATGTCACTGAAGCTTTCTTT. Translation: CASSTGYVTEAFF.

This clone was found once. The V and J genes are TRBV18 and TRBJ2-1; TRBD1 aligns across 7 bases. The CDR3 sequence is 14 residues long. J gave up 5 bases and V 4 bases, and 5 bases lay outside the gene matches. Germline V CDR1 and CDR2: KGHSH, LQKENI. The CDR3 sequence is CASSLQGLDNEQFF. In DNA form, the CDR3 reads TGTGCCAGCTCACTACAGGGGCTGGACAATGAGCAGTTCTTC.

V and J are TRBV7-2 and TRBJ2-3; D is perhaps TRBD2 (5 bases). Germline values: CDR1 SGHTA, CDR2 FQGNSA. The CDR3 spans 13 residues. V was cut by 2 bases and J by 5 bases, with 8 bases left in between. In DNA, the CDR3 is TGTGCCAGCAGCTTATCCCGGGAAGATACGCAGTATTTT. It translates to CASSLSREDTQYF.

This sequence joins TRBV3-1 (or the pseudogene TRBV3-2) and TRBJ2-1; the match to TRBD1 covers 12 bases. The CDR3 extends over 15 amino acids. The trim removed 6 bases at V and 8 bases at J, leaving 8 bases unmatched. CDR1 LGHDT and CDR2 YNNKEL come from the germline V gene (reference sequence). DNA of the CDR3: TGTGCCAGCAGTAAACCGGGACAGGGGGCCCATGAGCAGTTCTTC. It specifies CASSKPGQGAHEQFF.

The rearrangement uses TRBV21-1 and TRBJ2-2; TRBD1, the D gene given by the table, was not confirmed from the DNA. TRBV21-1 is described as a pseudogene. This CDR3 region has 15 residues. The CDR3 bases are TGTGCCAGCACCCCAGGACAGGGGCGGTCCGGGGAGCTGTTTTTT. It is translated as CASTPGQGRSGELFF.

This clone was observed a handful of times. A junction boundary mismatches the germline segment, possibly from a read error. The J gene is TRBJ2-1, the V gene TRBV7-3; 14 bases match TRBD2. The germline gives CDR1 SGHTA, CDR2 FQGTGA. This CDR3 contains 18 residues. CDR3 DNA sequence: TGTGCCAGCAGTTTACATCCGGGACTAGCGGGGGAGTACAGTGAGCAGTTCTTC. Translated: CASSLHPGLAGEYSEQFF.

The J gene is TRBJ2-7, the V gene TRBV7-6; the match to TRBD2 covers 11 bases. This CDR3 region has 14 residues. From germline, CDR1 is SGHVS and CDR2 FNYEAQ. J gave up 6 bases and V 5 bases, and 6 bases lay outside the gene matches. The CDR3 sequence: CASSRSGGALEQYF. Written as DNA, the CDR3 is TGTGCCAGCAGCCGTAGCGGGGGGGCCCTCGAGCAGTACTTC.

V and J are TRBV5-1 and TRBJ1-5; unclear D gene. This CDR3 has 21 amino acids. Germline V gene sequence: CDR1 SGHRS, CDR2 YFSETQ. Trimming took 1 base from V and 0 from J, leaving 26 bases between them. CDR3 in amino acids: CASSLSRFGLQAHYSNQPQHF. The CDR3 DNA is TGCGCCAGCAGCTTGAGTCGTTTCGGCCTTCAGGCCCATTATAGCAATCAGCCCCAGCATTTT. Based on the CDR3 plus reference TRBV5-1 and TRBJ1-5, the full variable domain is KAGVTQTPRYLIKTRGQQVTLSCSPISGHRSVSWYQQTPGQGLQFLFEYFSETQRNKGNFPGRFSGRQFSNSRSEMNVSTLELGDSALYLCASSLSRFGLQAHYSNQPQHFGDGTRLSIL.

The sample holds one count of this clone. The rearrangement links TRBV9 to TRBJ1-4, with 7 bases lining up with TRBD1. V shed 3 bases and J 7 bases; nucleotides not matched to a gene: 9. The germline V gene has CDR1 SGDLS and CDR2 YYNGEE. The CDR3 contains 15 residues. This CDR3 reads CASSALTGRGEKLFF. CDR3 DNA: TGTGCCAGCAGCGCGTTGACAGGGCGCGGTGAAAAACTGTTTTTT.